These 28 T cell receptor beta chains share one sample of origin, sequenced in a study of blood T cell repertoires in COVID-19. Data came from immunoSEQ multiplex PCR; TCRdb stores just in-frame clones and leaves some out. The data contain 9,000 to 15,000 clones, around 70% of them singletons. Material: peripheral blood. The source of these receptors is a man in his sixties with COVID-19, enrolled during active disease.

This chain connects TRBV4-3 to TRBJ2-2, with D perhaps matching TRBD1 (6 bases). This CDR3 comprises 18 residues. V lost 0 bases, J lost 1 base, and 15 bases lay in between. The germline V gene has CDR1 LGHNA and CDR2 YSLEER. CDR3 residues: CASSQELQGPMNTGELFF. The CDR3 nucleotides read TGCGCCAGCAGCCAAGAACTCCAGGGGCCTATGAACACCGGGGAGCTGTTTTTT.

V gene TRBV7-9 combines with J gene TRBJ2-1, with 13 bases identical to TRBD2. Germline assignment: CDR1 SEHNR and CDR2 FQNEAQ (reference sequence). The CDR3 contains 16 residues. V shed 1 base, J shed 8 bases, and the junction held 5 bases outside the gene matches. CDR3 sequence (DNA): TGTGCCAGCAGCTTAGGACTAGCGGGAGGATGGGATGAGCAGTTCTTC. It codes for CASSLGLAGGWDEQFF.

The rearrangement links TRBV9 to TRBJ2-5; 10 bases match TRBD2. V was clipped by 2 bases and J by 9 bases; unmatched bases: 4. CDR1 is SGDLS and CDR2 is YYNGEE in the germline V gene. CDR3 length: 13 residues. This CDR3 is CASSVFSGGSQYF. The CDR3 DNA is TGTGCCAGCAGCGTCTTTAGCGGGGGGTCCCAGTACTTC.

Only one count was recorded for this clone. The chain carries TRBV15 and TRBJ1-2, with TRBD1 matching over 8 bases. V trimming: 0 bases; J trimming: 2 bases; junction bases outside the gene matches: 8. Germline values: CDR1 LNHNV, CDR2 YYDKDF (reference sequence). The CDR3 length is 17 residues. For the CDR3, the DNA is TGTGCCACCAGCAGAGATCCCCGGACAGGGACCAACTATGGCTACACCTTC. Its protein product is CATSRDPRTGTNYGYTF. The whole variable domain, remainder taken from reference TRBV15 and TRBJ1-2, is DAMVIQNPRYQVTQFGKPVTLSCSQTLNHNVMYWYQQKSSQAPKLLFHYYDKDFNNEADTPDNFQSRRPNTSFCFLDIRSPGLGDTAMYLCATSRDPRTGTNYGYTFGSGTRLTVV.

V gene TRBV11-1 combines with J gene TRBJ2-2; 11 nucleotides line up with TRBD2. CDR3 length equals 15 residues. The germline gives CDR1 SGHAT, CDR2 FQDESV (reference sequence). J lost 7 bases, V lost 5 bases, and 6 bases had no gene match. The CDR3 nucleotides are TGTGCCAGCAGCACTAGCGGGAGCGCCCACGGGGAGCTGTTTTTT. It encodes CASSTSGSAHGELFF. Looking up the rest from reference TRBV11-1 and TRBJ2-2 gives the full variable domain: EAEVAQSPRYKITEKSQAVAFWCDPISGHATLYWYRQILGQGPELLVQFQDESVVDDSQLPKDRFSAERLKGVDSTLKIQPAELGDSAMYLCASSTSGSAHGELFFGEGSRLTVL.

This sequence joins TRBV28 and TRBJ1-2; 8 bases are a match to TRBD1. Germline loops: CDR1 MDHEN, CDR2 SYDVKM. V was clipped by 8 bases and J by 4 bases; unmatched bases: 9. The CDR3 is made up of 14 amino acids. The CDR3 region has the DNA TGTGCCAGCGGAGGGGGGACAGGCCTCTATGGCTACACCTTC. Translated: CASGGGTGLYGYTF.

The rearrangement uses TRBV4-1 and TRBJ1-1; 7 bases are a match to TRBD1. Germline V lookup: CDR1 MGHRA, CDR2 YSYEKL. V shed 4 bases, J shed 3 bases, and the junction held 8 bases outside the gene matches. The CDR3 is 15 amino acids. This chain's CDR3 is CASSLTDRVDTEAFF. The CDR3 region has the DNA TGCGCCAGCAGCCTGACCGACAGGGTGGACACTGAAGCTTTCTTT.

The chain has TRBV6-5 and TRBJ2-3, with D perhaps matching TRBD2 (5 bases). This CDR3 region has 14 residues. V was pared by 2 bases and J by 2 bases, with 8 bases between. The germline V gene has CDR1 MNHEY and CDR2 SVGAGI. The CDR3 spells CASSYKDFTDTQYF. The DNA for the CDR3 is TGTGCCAGCAGTTACAAGGACTTCACAGATACGCAGTATTTT.

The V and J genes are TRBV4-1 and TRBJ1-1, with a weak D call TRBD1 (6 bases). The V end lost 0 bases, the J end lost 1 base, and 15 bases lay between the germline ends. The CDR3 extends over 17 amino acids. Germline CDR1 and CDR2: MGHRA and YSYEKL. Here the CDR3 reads CASSQERSTGRNTEAFF. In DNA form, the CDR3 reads TGCGCCAGCAGCCAAGAACGGTCGACAGGCCGGAACACTGAAGCTTTCTTT.

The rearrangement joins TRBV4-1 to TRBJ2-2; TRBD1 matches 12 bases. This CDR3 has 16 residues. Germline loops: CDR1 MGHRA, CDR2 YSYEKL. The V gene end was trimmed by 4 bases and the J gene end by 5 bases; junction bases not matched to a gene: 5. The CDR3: CASSRGTGGETGELFF. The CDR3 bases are TGCGCCAGCAGCCGCGGGACAGGGGGCGAGACCGGGGAGCTGTTTTTT.

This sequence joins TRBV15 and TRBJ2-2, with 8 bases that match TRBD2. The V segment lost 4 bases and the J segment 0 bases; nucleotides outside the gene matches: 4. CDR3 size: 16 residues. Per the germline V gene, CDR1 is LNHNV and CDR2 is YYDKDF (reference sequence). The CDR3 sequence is CATSKQGLANTGELFF. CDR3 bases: TGTGCCACCAGCAAACAGGGACTAGCGAACACCGGGGAGCTGTTTTTT.

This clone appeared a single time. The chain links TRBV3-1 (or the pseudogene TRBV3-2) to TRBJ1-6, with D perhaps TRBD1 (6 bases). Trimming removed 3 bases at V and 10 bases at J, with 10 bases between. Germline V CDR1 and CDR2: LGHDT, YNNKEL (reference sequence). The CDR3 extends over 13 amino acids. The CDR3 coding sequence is TGTGCCAGCAGCCAGGGTACAGGGTCACCCCTCCACTTT. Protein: CASSQGTGSPLHF.

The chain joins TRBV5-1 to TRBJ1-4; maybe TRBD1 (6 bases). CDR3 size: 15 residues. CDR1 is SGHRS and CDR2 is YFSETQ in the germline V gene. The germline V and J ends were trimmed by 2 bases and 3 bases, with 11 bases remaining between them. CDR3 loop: CASSLGGAANEKLFF. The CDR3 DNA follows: TGCGCCAGCAGCTTAGGGGGGGCGGCTAATGAAAAACTGTTTTTT.

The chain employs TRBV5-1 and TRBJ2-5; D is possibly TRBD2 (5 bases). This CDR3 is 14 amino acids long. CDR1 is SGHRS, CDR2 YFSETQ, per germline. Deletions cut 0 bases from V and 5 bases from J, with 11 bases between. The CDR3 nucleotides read TGCGCCAGCAGCTTGGCCGGAGGTTTGGAGACCCAGTACTTC. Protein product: CASSLAGGLETQYF.

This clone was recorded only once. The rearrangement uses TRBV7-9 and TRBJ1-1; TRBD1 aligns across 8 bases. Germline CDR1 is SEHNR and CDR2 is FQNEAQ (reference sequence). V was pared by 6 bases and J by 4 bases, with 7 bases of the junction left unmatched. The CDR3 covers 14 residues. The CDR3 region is CASRGTGLSTEAFF. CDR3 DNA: TGTGCCAGCAGGGGGACAGGACTTAGCACTGAAGCTTTCTTT. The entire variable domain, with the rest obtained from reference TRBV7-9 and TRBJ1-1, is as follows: DTGVSQNPRHKITKRGQNVTFRCDPISEHNRLYWYRQTLGQGPEFLTYFQNEAQLEKSRLLSDRFSAERPKGSFSTLEIQRTEQGDSAMYLCASRGTGLSTEAFFGQGTRLTVV.

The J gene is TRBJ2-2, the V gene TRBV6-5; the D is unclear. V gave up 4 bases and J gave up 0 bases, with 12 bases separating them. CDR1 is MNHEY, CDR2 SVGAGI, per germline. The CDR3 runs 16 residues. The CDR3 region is CASSSRAGPNTGELFF. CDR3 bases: TGTGCCAGCAGTTCCCGCGCAGGCCCGAACACCGGGGAGCTGTTTTTT.

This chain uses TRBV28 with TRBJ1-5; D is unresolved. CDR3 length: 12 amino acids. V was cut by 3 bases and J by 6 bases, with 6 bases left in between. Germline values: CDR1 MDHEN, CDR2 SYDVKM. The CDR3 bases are TGTGCCAGCAGTTTGAGTGGTCAGCCCCAGCATTTT. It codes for CASSLSGQPQHF.

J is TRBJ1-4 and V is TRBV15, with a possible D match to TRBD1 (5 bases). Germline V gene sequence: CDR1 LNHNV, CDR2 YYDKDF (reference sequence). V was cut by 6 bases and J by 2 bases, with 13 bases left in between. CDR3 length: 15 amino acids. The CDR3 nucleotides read TGTGCCACCAGGGGAGGGGCGGGGACTAATGAAAAACTGTTTTTT. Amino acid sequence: CATRGGAGTNEKLFF.

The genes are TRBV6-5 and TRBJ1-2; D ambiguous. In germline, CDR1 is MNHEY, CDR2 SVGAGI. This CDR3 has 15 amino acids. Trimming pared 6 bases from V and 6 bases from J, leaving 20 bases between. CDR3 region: CASRPRLLELDGYTF. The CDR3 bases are TGTGCCAGCAGACCCAGACTCTTGGAACTAGATGGCTACACCTTC.

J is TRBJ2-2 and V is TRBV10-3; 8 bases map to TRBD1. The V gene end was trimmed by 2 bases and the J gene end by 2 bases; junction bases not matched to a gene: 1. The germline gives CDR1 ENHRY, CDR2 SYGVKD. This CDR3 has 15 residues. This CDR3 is CAISETGGNTGELFF. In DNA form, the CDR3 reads TGTGCCATCAGTGAGACAGGGGGAAACACCGGGGAGCTGTTTTTT.

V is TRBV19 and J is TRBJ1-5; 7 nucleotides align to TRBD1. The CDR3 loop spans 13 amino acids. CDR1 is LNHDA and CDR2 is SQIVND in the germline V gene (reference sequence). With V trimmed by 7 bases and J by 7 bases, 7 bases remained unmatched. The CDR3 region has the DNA TGTGCCAGTAAGGGGGCCCCGTTCCAGCCCCAGCATTTT. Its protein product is CASKGAPFQPQHF.

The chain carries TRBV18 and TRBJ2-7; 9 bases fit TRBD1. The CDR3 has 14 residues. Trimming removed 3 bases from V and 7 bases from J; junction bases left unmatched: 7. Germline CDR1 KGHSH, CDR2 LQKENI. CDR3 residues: CASSPRDRVVEQYF. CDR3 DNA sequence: TGTGCCAGCTCACCCCGGGACAGGGTGGTTGAGCAGTACTTC. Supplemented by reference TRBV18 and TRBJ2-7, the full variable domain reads NAGVMQNPRHLVRRRGQEARLRCSPMKGHSHVYWYRQLPEEGLKFMVYLQKENIIDESGMPKERFSAEFPKEGPSILRIQQVVRGDSAAYFCASSPRDRVVEQYFGPGTRLTVT.

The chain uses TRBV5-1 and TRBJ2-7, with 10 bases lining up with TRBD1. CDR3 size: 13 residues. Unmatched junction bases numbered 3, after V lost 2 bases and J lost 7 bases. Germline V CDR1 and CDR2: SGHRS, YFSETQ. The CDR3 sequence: CASSFGQGDEQYV. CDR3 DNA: TGCGCCAGCAGCTTCGGACAGGGGGATGAGCAGTACGTC.

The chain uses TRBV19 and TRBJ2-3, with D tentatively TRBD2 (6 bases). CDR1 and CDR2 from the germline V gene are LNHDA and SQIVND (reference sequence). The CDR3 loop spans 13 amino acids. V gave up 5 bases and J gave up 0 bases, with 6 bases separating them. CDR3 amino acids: CASSLASTDTQYF. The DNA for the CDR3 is TGTGCCAGTAGTCTAGCGAGCACAGATACGCAGTATTTT.

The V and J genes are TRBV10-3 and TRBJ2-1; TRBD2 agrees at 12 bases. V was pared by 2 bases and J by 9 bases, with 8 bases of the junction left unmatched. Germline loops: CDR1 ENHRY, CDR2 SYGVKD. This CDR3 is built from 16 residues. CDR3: CAISERLAGEFGEQFF. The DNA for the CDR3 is TGTGCCATCAGTGAGAGACTAGCGGGAGAATTCGGTGAGCAGTTCTTC.

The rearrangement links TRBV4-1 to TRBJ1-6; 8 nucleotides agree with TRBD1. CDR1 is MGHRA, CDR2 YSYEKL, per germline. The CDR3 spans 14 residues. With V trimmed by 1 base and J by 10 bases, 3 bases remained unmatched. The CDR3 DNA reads TGCGCCAGCAGCCAAGCAGGGGGCGGATCACCCCTCCACTTT. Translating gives CASSQAGGGSPLHF.

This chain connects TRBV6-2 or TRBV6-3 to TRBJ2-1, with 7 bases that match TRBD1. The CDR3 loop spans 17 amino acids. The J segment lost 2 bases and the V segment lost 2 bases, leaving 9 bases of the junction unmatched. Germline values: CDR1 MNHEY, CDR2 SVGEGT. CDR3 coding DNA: TGTGCCAGCAGTTACCCGCGCACAGGGGCCCCCTACAATGAGCAGTTCTTC. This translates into CASSYPRTGAPYNEQFF.

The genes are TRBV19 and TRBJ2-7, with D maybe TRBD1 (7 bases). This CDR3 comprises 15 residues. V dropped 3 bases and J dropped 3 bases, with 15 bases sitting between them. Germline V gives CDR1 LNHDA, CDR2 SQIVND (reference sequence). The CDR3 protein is CASSITRQGGYEQYF. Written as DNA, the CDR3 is TGTGCCAGTAGTATTACGAGACAGGGAGGCTACGAGCAGTACTTC.